The clone carrying this TCR beta chain appeared a few times. Its specificity is unknown. This sample was included in a study of cytotoxic CD8 clonotypes in ibrutinib-treated CLL. Study in general: Each sample contained, on average, under 270,000 productive templates and nearly 95,000 productive rearrangements.

Profiled with immunoSEQ multiplex PCR; TCRdb holds only in-frame clones, not every one. The table has about 310,000 clones, about 77% seen once. CDR3 length: 15 residues. The germline V gene has CDR1 SGHVS and CDR2 FNYEAQ. V dropped 8 bases and J dropped 7 bases, with 21 bases sitting between them. Study-wide results and limits: Sustained-remission and progressing patients had unequal sampling times. Elevated clonality accompanied ibrutinib response, with a return toward baseline values at progression.

The gene calls are TRBV7-6 and TRBJ1-3, with D uncertain. The sequencing used PBMCs, collected before ibrutinib treatment. The sequence came from a human donor with chronic lymphocytic leukemia. In nucleotides, the CDR3 is TGTGCCAGCTCCATGCCCTACTCGCGGGGTAACACCATATATTTT. Translation: CASSMPYSRGNTIYF.